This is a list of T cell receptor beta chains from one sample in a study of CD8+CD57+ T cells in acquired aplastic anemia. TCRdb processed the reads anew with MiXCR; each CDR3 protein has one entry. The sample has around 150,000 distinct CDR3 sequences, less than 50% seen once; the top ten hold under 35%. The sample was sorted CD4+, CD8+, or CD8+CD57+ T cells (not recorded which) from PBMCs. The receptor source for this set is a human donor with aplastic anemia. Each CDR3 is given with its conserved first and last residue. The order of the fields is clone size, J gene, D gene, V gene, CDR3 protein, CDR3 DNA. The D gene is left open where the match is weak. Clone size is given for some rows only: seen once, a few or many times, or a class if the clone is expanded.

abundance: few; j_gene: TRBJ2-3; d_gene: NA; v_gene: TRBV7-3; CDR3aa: CASSFLAGTDTQYF; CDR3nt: TGTGCCAGCAGCTTTTTAGCGGGCACAGATACGCAGTATTTT
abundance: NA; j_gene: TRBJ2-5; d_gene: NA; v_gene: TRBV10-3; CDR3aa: CAISVTLGQGKTQYF; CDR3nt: TGTGCCATCAGTGTTACTCTAGGTCAGGGGAAGACCCAGTACTTC
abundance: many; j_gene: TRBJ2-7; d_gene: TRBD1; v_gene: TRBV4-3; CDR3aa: CASSQAHQHGTGSYEQYF; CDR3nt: TGCGCCAGCAGCCAAGCCCACCAGCACGGGACAGGGAGCTACGAGCAGTACTTC
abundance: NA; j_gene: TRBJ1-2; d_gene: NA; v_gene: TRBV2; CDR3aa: CASSRSGNYGYTF; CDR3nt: TGTGCCAGCAGTCGCTCGGGGAACTATGGCTACACCTTC
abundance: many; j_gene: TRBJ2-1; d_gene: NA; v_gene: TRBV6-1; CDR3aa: CASRDGEQFF; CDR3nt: TGTGCCAGCAGGGACGGTGAGCAGTTCTTC
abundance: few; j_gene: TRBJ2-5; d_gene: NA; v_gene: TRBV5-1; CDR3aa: CAIGLGQGQETQYF; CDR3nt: TGCGCCATCGGCCTGGGGCAGGGACAAGAGACCCAGTACTTC
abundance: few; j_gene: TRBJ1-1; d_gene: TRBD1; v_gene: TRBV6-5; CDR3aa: CASSYSTQGMAEAFF; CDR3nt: TGTGCCAGCAGTTACTCAACACAGGGGATGGCTGAAGCTTTCTTT
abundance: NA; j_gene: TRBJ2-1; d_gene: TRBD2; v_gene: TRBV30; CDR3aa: CAWETGLAGLFSYNEQFF; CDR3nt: TGTGCCTGGGAAACCGGACTAGCGGGCCTTTTCTCCTACAATGAGCAGTTCTTC
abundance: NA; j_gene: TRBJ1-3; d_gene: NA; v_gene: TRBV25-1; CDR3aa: CASRDALSGNTIYF; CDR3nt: TGTGCCAGCCGGGATGCGCTCTCTGGAAACACCATATATTTT
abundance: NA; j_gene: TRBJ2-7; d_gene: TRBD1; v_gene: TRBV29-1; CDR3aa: CSHSGQGEQYF; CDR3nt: TGCAGCCATTCGGGACAGGGGGAGCAGTACTTC
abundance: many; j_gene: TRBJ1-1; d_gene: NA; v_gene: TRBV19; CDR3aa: CASSIGGYTEAFF; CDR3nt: TGTGCCAGTAGTATCGGGGGCTACACTGAAGCTTTCTTT
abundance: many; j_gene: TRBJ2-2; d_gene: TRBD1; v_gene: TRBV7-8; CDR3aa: CASSLERDRNTGELFF; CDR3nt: TGTGCCAGCAGCTTAGAACGGGACAGGAACACCGGGGAGCTGTTTTTT
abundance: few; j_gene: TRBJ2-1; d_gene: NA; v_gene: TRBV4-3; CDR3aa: CASSPGPPSSYNEQFF; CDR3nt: TGCGCCAGCAGCCCAGGACCCCCGAGCTCCTACAATGAGCAGTTCTTC
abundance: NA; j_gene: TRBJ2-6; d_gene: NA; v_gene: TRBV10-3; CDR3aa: CAISEMWSSGANVLTF; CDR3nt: TGTGCCATCAGTGAGATGTGGAGCTCTGGGGCCAACGTCCTGACTTTC
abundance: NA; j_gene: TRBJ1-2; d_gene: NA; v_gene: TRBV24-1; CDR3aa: CATSGTTDTGYTF; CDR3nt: TGTGCCACCAGTGGTACGACAGATACAGGCTACACCTTC
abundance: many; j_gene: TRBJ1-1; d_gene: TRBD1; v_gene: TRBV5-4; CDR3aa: CASSRQGQGTEAFF; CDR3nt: TGTGCCAGCAGCCGACAGGGGCAGGGCACTGAAGCTTTCTTT
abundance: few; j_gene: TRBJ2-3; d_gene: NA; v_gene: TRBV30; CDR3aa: CAWTSDSDTQYF; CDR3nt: TGTGCCTGGACTAGCGATTCAGATACGCAGTATTTT
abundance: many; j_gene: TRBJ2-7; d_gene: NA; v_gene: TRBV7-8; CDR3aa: CASSLRQAAYEQYF; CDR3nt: TGTGCCAGCAGCTTACGCCAGGCAGCCTACGAGCAGTACTTC
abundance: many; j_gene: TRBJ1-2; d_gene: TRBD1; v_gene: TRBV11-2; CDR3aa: CASSFSFLAGTGESNYGYTF; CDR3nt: TGTGCCAGCAGCTTCTCATTCCTCGCCGGGACAGGGGAGTCCAACTATGGCTACACCTTC
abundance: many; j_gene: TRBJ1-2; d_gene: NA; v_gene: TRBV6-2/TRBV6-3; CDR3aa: CASSSLRRDGYGYTF; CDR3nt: TGTGCCAGCAGTTCTCTCAGACGAGACGGATATGGCTACACCTTC
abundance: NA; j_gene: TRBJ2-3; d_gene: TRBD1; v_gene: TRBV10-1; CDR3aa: CASSVNRDSQLRDTQYF; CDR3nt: TGCGCCAGCAGTGTGAACCGGGACAGCCAGCTTAGGGATACGCAGTATTTT
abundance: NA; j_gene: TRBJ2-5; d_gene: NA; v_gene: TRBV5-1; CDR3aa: CASSLHSQETQYF; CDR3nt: TGCGCCAGCAGCTTGCACAGCCAAGAGACCCAGTACTTC
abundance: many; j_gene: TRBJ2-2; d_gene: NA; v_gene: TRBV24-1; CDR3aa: CATSGRETGLNTGELFF; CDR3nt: TGTGCCACCAGTGGGCGAGAGACAGGTTTGAACACCGGGGAGCTGTTTTTT
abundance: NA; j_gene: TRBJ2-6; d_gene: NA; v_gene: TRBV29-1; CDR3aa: CSVAVGGYSGANVLTF; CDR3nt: TGCAGCGTTGCTGTAGGAGGCTACTCCGGGGCCAACGTCCTGACTTTC
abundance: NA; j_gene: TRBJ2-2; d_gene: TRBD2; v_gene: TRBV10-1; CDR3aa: CASSTLAANTGELFF; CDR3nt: TGCGCCAGCAGTACACTAGCGGCGAACACCGGGGAGCTGTTTTTT
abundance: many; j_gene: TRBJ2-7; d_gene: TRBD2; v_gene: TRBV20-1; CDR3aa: CSARRLAGVLDEQYF; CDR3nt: TGCAGTGCTAGGAGACTAGCGGGGGTACTGGACGAGCAGTACTTC
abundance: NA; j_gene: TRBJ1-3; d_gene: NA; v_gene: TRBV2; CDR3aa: CASSAATGRDTIYF; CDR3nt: TGTGCCAGCAGTGCGGCAACCGGACGCGACACCATATATTTT
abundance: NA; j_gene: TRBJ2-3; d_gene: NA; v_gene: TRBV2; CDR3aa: CASSFMGVNTDTQYF; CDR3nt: TGTGCCAGCAGTTTTATGGGGGTAAACACAGATACGCAGTATTTT